The T cell receptor (beta chain) described here comes from a study of OX40 agonist ivuxolimab in advanced cancers. Trimming left V 1 base short and J 3 bases short, with 13 bases between. The CDR3 covers 15 residues. Germline CDR1 is KGHSH and CDR2 is LQKENI. Method: immunoSEQ multiplex PCR; TCRdb's copy keeps in-frame clones and lacks some. The sample comprises around 50,000 clones, roughly 85% of which are singletons, and around 21% rests with the top ten. The sample holds a few counts of this clone. The sequence came from an adult with an advanced solid tumor such as melanoma, head and neck, liver or kidney cancer. The genes are TRBV18 and TRBJ2-7; possibly TRBD1 for D (6 bases). This material consisted of CD4+ or CD8+ T cells sorted from blood, taken in a trial of the OX40 agonist ivuxolimab. CDR3 sequence reads: CASSPLDHRDYEQYV. The CDR3 nucleotides are TGTGCCAGCTCACCACTGGACCACAGGGACTACGAGCAGTACGTC.